This T cell receptor beta chain was obtained from a study of kidney transplant recipient with SARS-CoV-2 infection. This clonotype was recorded at least ten times. V was cut by 0 bases and J by 4 bases, with 13 bases left in between. CDR1 and CDR2 from the germline V gene are SGHRS and YFSETQ. This CDR3 has 15 residues. TCRdb re-analysed the reads in MiXCR, keeping a single row per CDR3 protein. The sample contains fewer than 250,000 distinct CDR3 sequences, roughly 26% of which appear only once. The input for sequencing was a blood sample, taken at baseline and on day 111 from a kidney transplant recipient. This rearrangement joins TRBV5-1 to TRBJ1-2; D gene uncertain. This TCR came from a male patient aged 25-45 years who had COVID-19 and was a kidney transplant recipient. Some of the T cells may derive from the graft donor. This CDR3 is CASSLAEVPSYGYTF. CDR3 sequence (DNA): TGCGCCAGCAGCTTGGCGGAGGTCCCCTCCTATGGCTACACCTTC.